In this sample, the clone carrying this TCR beta chain turned up many times. Germline V lookup: CDR1 SEHNR, CDR2 FQNEAQ (reference sequence). The CDR3 is 14 residues long. Trimming at V came to 2 bases and at J to 2 bases, leaving 1 base not matched to a gene. The sample belongs to a study of blood T cell repertoires in COVID-19. Study information: Spain, Italy and the United States supplied samples that represented acute and convalescent COVID-19.

In the original processing: Estimation of nucleated cell counts was performed using reference gene primer amplification. Produced via immunoSEQ multiplex PCR; TCRdb's table is partial and in-frame only. V, J and clone size were drawn from that table, and D and trimming were deduced from the DNA. The repertoire includes 140,000 to 150,000 clones, 81% of them detected once, and 8% to 9% sits in the top ten. The V call is TRBV7-9, the J call TRBJ1-1; 8 bases map to TRBD1. What was sequenced was peripheral blood. The TCR originated in a human donor with acute or convalescent COVID-19. The donor label of this sample is uncertain. The CDR3 here is CASSLQGANTEAFF. CDR3 nucleotides: TGTGCCAGCAGCTTACAGGGGGCCAACACTGAAGCTTTCTTT.